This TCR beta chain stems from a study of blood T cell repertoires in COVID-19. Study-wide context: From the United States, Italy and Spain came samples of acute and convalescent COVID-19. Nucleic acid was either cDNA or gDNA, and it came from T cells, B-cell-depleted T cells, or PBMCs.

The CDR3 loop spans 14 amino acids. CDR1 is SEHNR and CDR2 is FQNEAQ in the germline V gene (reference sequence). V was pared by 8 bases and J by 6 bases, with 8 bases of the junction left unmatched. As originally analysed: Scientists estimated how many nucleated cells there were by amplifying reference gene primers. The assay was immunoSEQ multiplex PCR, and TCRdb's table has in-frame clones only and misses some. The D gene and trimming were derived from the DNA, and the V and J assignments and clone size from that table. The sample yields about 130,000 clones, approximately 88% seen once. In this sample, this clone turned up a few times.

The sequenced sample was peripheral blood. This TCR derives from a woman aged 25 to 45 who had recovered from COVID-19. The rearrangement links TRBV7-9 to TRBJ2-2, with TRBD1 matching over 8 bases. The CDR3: CASVSGQGPGELFF. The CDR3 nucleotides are TGTGCCAGCGTTTCCGGACAGGGTCCCGGGGAGCTGTTTTTT. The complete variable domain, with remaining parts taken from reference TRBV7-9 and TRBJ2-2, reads DTGVSQNPRHKITKRGQNVTFRCDPISEHNRLYWYRQTLGQGPEFLTYFQNEAQLEKSRLLSDRFSAERPKGSFSTLEIQRTEQGDSAMYLCASVSGQGPGELFFGEGSRLTVL.